What follows are 32 T cell receptor beta chains derived from one specimen sequenced in a study of CXCR3-negative and CXCR3-positive naive CD8 T cells. Regarding the study as a whole: Comparison of naive cells showed more hydrophobic TRB CDR3s in CXCR3-positive than in CXCR3-negative naive cells.

The TRB cDNA libraries were prepared by 5' RACE with UMI labels. TCRdb re-called the 5' RACE reads and shows each CDR3 protein once, DNA omitted. The table for this sample gives roughly 63,000 distinct CDR3 sequences. Antigens of these TCRs are unknown. Sequenced material: naive CXCR3+ CD8+ T cells from blood. Specified subset: CD45RO-CCR7+CD27+CD95- naive CD8+ T cells expressing CXCR3 (TNR3+). Receptors were obtained from a human donor in good health. Some clones in this sample may be carry-over from other donors' samples.

The chain is built from TRBV4-3 and TRBJ1-4; TCRdb lists TRBD1, though no DNA is available to test this call. Germline loops: CDR1 LGHNA, CDR2 YSLEER. This CDR3 spans 16 amino acids. CDR3 loop: CASSQQTGGLGEKLFF.

The V call is TRBV12-3 or TRBV12-4, the J call TRBJ1-1; TCRdb reports TRBD1, a call that lacks DNA to check it against. The CDR3 length is 15 residues. The chain's CDR3 is CASSFWGQGDTEAFF.

The chain joins TRBV28 to TRBJ1-2. The CDR3 covers 14 residues. CDR1 is MDHEN, CDR2 SYDVKM, per germline. This chain's CDR3 is CASSPRSVDYGYTF.

This clonotype counts as medium-sized by frequency. The gene calls are TRBV6-6 and TRBJ2-7; the TRBD2 assignment by TCRdb is unverifiable without DNA. Germline V CDR1 and CDR2: MNHNY, SVGAGI (reference sequence). The CDR3 is 15 amino acids. The CDR3 reads CASSLSQSGAYEQYF.

J is TRBJ2-7 and V is TRBV20-1; the D call from TCRdb, TRBD1, cannot be confirmed without DNA. This CDR3 region has 15 residues. Germline V lookup: CDR1 DFQATT, CDR2 SNEGSKA (reference sequence). The CDR3 reads CSARVGGLSSYEQYF.

The chain joins TRBV29-1 to TRBJ2-1; TCRdb reports TRBD2, a call that lacks DNA to check it against. Germline lookup yields CDR1 SQVTM and CDR2 ANQGSEA. There are 15 residues in the CDR3. The CDR3 spells CSVFLLAGGPNEQFF.

The rearrangement joins TRBV29-1 to TRBJ2-4; TCRdb indicates TRBD1, and absent DNA this call remains unverified. The germline V gene has CDR1 SQVTM and CDR2 ANQGSEA. CDR3 length equals 13 residues. CDR3 amino acids: CSVLGAPENVQYF.

This chain joins TRBV29-1 and TRBJ2-3; TCRdb reports TRBD1, a call that lacks DNA to check it against. The CDR3 has 13 residues. Germline loops: CDR1 SQVTM, CDR2 ANQGSEA. The CDR3 is CSVLGQGSDTQYF.

The J gene is TRBJ2-5, the V gene TRBV29-1; there is no DNA to check the TCRdb D call of TRBD2. This CDR3 contains 17 residues. Germline V CDR1 and CDR2: SQVTM, ANQGSEA. CDR3 region: CSVEDPGTSGNQETQYF. The full variable domain, completed using reference TRBV29-1 and TRBJ2-5, is SAVISQKPSRDICQRGTSLTIQCQVDSQVTMMFWYRQQPGQSLTLIATANQGSEATYESGFVIDKFPISRPNLTFSTLTVSNMSPEDSSIYLCSVEDPGTSGNQETQYFGPGTRLLVL.

The V and J genes are TRBV7-9 and TRBJ2-3. The length of the CDR3 is 13 residues. CDR1 SEHNR and CDR2 FQNEAQ come from the germline V gene (reference sequence). The chain's CDR3 is CASRLSSTDTQYF.

The chain employs TRBV7-2 and TRBJ2-2; no DNA is available, so the TRBD1 call from TCRdb remains unchecked. The CDR3 totals 17 residues. Germline lookup yields CDR1 SGHTA and CDR2 FQGNSA. The CDR3: CASSPDPGDLNTGELFF.

This clonotype is labeled medium-sized (0.01 to 0.1%) based on frequency. The chain joins TRBV4-3 to TRBJ2-5. The length of the CDR3 is 14 residues. Per the germline V gene, CDR1 is LGHNA and CDR2 is YSLEER. CDR3 region: CASSQAQRQETQYF.

The chain couples TRBV7-3 to TRBJ2-7. The length of the CDR3 is 13 residues. The germline V gene encodes CDR1 SGHTA and CDR2 FQGTGA. This CDR3 reads CASSLDVTYEQYF.

This chain joins TRBV29-1 and TRBJ2-4; the TCRdb D gene call, TRBD2, has no DNA to confirm it. The germline CDR1 and CDR2 sequences are SQVTM and ANQGSEA. The CDR3 has 13 residues. CDR3 in amino acids: CSVLRAMENIQYF.

The CDR3 protein is CASSSHTRIGGSYEQYF. The chain combines TRBV7-9 with TRBJ2-7; with no DNA, the TCRdb D assignment of TRBD1 cannot be verified. The CDR3 has 17 residues. CDR1 is SEHNR and CDR2 is FQNEAQ in the germline V gene (reference sequence).

The J gene is TRBJ2-7, the V gene TRBV7-3; the D call of TRBD2 rests on TCRdb alone, since no DNA is present to check it. The CDR3 length is 14 residues. Germline CDR1 and CDR2: SGHTA and FQGTGA. The chain's CDR3 is CASSVAGGSYEQYF.

The chain joins TRBV28 to TRBJ2-7; TCRdb outputs TRBD1, but without DNA this stays unchecked. The CDR3 loop spans 14 amino acids. Germline CDR1 reads MDHEN; CDR2 reads SYDVKM. The CDR3 sequence is CASTIRGISYEQYF.

This chain links TRBV6-1 with TRBJ2-7; without DNA, the TCRdb call of TRBD1 cannot be checked. CDR1 is MNHNS, CDR2 SASEGT, per germline. CDR3 length: 14 residues. CDR3 amino acids: CASSDGQGPYEQYF.

This chain uses TRBV12-3 or TRBV12-4 with TRBJ2-7; TCRdb selects TRBD1, and the lack of DNA leaves this call unchecked. The CDR3 has 15 residues. The CDR3 sequence: CASSLNGQVFYEQYF.

The V and J genes are TRBV10-3 and TRBJ2-5; TCRdb calls TRBD1, which cannot be checked without DNA. The CDR3 has 15 residues. Germline V lookup: CDR1 ENHRY, CDR2 SYGVKD. The chain's CDR3 is CAISESDWQGETQYF.

The chain employs TRBV10-3 and TRBJ2-7; TCRdb selects TRBD2, and the lack of DNA leaves this call unchecked. The CDR3 loop spans 14 amino acids. Germline lookup yields CDR1 ENHRY and CDR2 SYGVKD. The CDR3 loop is CATPLAGARYEQYF.

The chain is built from TRBV7-9 and TRBJ1-1; TCRdb calls TRBD1, which cannot be checked without DNA. The V gene's germline CDR1 is SEHNR and CDR2 FQNEAQ (reference sequence). The CDR3 is made up of 15 amino acids. CDR3 in amino acids: CASSLARWGQPQAFF.

This CDR3 reads CASSHRQISYEQYF. The gene calls are TRBV7-2 and TRBJ2-7; there is no DNA to check the TCRdb D call of TRBD1. Germline V gene sequence: CDR1 SGHTA, CDR2 FQGNSA. The CDR3 spans 14 residues.

CDR3 in amino acids: CASTIPGRNNSPLHF. The J gene is TRBJ1-6, the V gene TRBV6-2 or TRBV6-3; as DNA is missing, the TRBD1 call by TCRdb cannot be tested. Germline V lookup: CDR1 MNHEY, CDR2 SVGEGT. The CDR3 covers 15 residues.

The chain recombines TRBV11-2 with TRBJ2-7. The CDR3 has 13 residues. The germline V gene has CDR1 SGHAT and CDR2 FQNNGV. The chain's CDR3 is CASSIQASYEQYF.

The rearrangement uses TRBV29-1 and TRBJ2-7. Germline V CDR1 and CDR2: SQVTM, ANQGSEA. The CDR3 covers 11 residues. The CDR3 spells CSFRSGYEQYF.

By frequency, this clonotype is medium-sized. The chain has TRBV11-3 and TRBJ2-5. The CDR3 loop spans 12 amino acids. Germline V gene data show CDR1 as SGHNT and CDR2 as YENEEA. The CDR3 region is CASSLDRKTQYF.

V and J are TRBV15 and TRBJ2-7. The CDR3 contains 14 residues. Germline CDR1 reads LNHNV; CDR2 reads YYDKDF (reference sequence). CDR3 loop: CATSGGLPDYEQYF.

The chain is built from TRBV4-3 and TRBJ2-2; with no DNA, the TCRdb D assignment of TRBD1 cannot be verified. The CDR3 contains 16 residues. The V gene's germline CDR1 is LGHNA and CDR2 YSLEER. This chain's CDR3 is CASSQDFDGGTGELFF.

The gene calls are TRBV4-3 and TRBJ2-1; TCRdb's D call, TRBD1, is unchecked because there is no DNA. Germline V lookup: CDR1 LGHNA, CDR2 YSLEER. CDR3 length: 15 amino acids. CDR3 sequence reads: CASSPRDRGANEQFF.

The chain joins TRBV9 to TRBJ2-2; TCRdb indicates TRBD1, and absent DNA this call remains unverified. The CDR3 consists of 14 residues. In germline, CDR1 is SGDLS, CDR2 YYNGEE. This CDR3 reads CASSVQGDTGELFF.

The chain joins TRBV29-1 to TRBJ2-7; checking the TCRdb D call of TRBD1 is not possible without DNA. This CDR3 spans 15 amino acids. CDR1 and CDR2 from the germline V gene are SQVTM and ANQGSEA. CDR3 in amino acids: CSVGNLGTGTHEQYF.